The rows below give T cell receptor beta chains drawn from one sample of a study of blood T cell repertoires in COVID-19. The method was immunoSEQ multiplex PCR; TCRdb's version includes in-frame clones alone and lacks a portion of them. Among some 150,000 clones listed, over 80% were seen once. Sequenced: peripheral blood. These TCRs come from a woman aged 55-70 years who had recovered from COVID-19. Each CDR3 is given with its conserved first and last residue. Each record gives: J gene, D gene, clone size, V gene, CDR3 DNA, CDR3 protein. D genes are given only for firm matches. Size values are once, few and many counts, or a class for expanded clones, and some rows have none.

TRBJ1-2	-	-	TRBV27	TGTGCCAGCAGTTTATCTTGGGAGGCTTCGAAGGGACTTAACTATGGCTACACCTTC	CASSLSWEASKGLNYGYTF
TRBJ2-7	-	-	TRBV11-2	TGTGCCAGCAGCTTAGACTCTATCTACGAGCAGTACTTC	CASSLDSIYEQYF
TRBJ1-4	TRBD1	-	TRBV12-3/TRBV12-4	TGTGCCAGCAGGACAGGGGAAAAACTGTTTTTT	CASRTGEKLFF
TRBJ1-5	TRBD1	-	TRBV3-1/TRBV3-2	TGTGCCAGCAGCCTGGGACAGGGAGGCAATCAGCCCCAGCATTTT	CASSLGQGGNQPQHF
TRBJ1-1	-	-	TRBV12-3/TRBV12-4	TGTGCCAGCAGGAGAGAGTACACTGAAGCTTTCTTT	CASRREYTEAFF
TRBJ1-2	TRBD1	-	TRBV4-3	TGCGCCAGCAGCCAAAGAGGACAGGGCAAGTATGGCTACACCTTC	CASSQRGQGKYGYTF
TRBJ2-2	-	-	TRBV25-1	TGTGCCAGCAGTGAACCAGCGGTGAACACCGGGGAGCTGTTTTTT	CASSEPAVNTGELFF
TRBJ2-3	TRBD1	-	TRBV5-4	TGTGCCAGCAGCTCCCGGGACAGGGGAATCACAGATACGCAGTATTTT	CASSSRDRGITDTQYF
TRBJ1-2	TRBD1	few	TRBV6-2/TRBV6-3	TGTGCCAGCAGTGACAGGGGCTATGGCTACACCTTC	CASSDRGYGYTF
TRBJ2-5	-	-	TRBV7-9	TGTGCCAGCAGCGGAGAAGAAGGACAGCAAGAGACCCAGTACTTC	CASSGEEGQQETQYF
TRBJ1-1	TRBD1	few	TRBV28	TGTGCCAGCAGGAAGACAGGGGGCAACACTGAAGCTTTCTTT	CASRKTGGNTEAFF
TRBJ1-1	TRBD1	-	TRBV28	TGTGCCAGCAGTCCCTTTTCTGGGACAGGGGCCCTTGAAGCTTTCTTT	CASSPFSGTGALEAFF
TRBJ2-1	-	once	TRBV12-5	TGTGCTAGTGCAACTCCACGGGGGGCCATCCATGAGCAGTTCTTC	CASATPRGAIHEQFF
TRBJ1-5	TRBD1	-	TRBV7-6	TGTGCCAGCAGCCCGGACAGGGGAGGAGGTCAGCCCCAGCATTTT	CASSPDRGGGQPQHF
TRBJ2-1	-	-	TRBV5-4	TGTGCCAGCAGCTTGGACCGAGGCTCCTACAATGAGCAGTTCTTC	CASSLDRGSYNEQFF
TRBJ2-5	-	-	TRBV2	TGTGCCAGCAGTGGCGGTTCCGAGACCCAGTACTTC	CASSGGSETQYF
TRBJ1-1	TRBD1	-	TRBV25-1	TGTGCCAGCAGTGAAAGGGGACAGTTCCTGGCTTTCTTT	CASSERGQFLAFF
TRBJ2-7	TRBD1	once	TRBV4-1	TGCGCCAGCAGCCAAGGTGGGACAGGGGGTTACGAGCAGTACTTC	CASSQGGTGGYEQYF
TRBJ1-5	-	-	TRBV19	TGTGCCAGTAGTTACAGGGTTACTCAGCCCCAGCATTTT	CASSYRVTQPQHF
TRBJ2-3	TRBD2	-	TRBV4-2	TGTGCCAGCAGCCAAGTCACTAGCGGGGGCACAGATACGCAGTATTTT	CASSQVTSGGTDTQYF
TRBJ1-2	-	-	TRBV19	TGTGCCAGTACGCCGGGGGACTATGGCTACACCTTC	CASTPGDYGYTF
TRBJ2-3	-	-	TRBV3-1/TRBV3-2	TGTGCCAGCAGCCAAGGAGTACACAGGATGACAGATACGCAGTATTTT	CASSQGVHRMTDTQYF
TRBJ1-1	TRBD1	-	TRBV7-6	TGTGCCAGCAGCCCCTCTCTAGACAGGGCTGTTTTCTTT	CASSPSLDRAVFF
TRBJ2-7	-	few	TRBV5-4	TGTGCCAGCAGGGGGACAAATTCCTACGAGCAGTACTTC	CASRGTNSYEQYF
TRBJ2-1	-	-	TRBV11-2	TGTGCCAGCAGCCTGAGGGAGGTTGGCTCCTACAATGAGCAGTTCTTC	CASSLREVGSYNEQFF
TRBJ1-6	-	-	TRBV7-8	TGTGCCAGCAGCTTATCCCCGGCGGATTCACCCCTCCACTTT	CASSLSPADSPLHF
TRBJ1-6	-	-	TRBV19	TGTGCCAGTAGTACACAGGGTCGCAATTCACCCCTCCACTTT	CASSTQGRNSPLHF
TRBJ1-2	TRBD1	-	TRBV28	TGTGCCAGCAGTTCCCGACGACAGGGCCTAGAGGACTATGGCTACACCTTC	CASSSRRQGLEDYGYTF
TRBJ2-5	TRBD1	-	TRBV24-1	TGTGCCACCAGTGACTCCGGGACAGCGTACCAAGAGACCCAGTACTTC	CATSDSGTAYQETQYF
TRBJ2-5	-	-	TRBV27	TGTGCCAGCAGTTACCATAGTACCGATCAAGAGACCCAGTACTTC	CASSYHSTDQETQYF
TRBJ2-7	-	-	TRBV28	TGTGCCAGCAGCCGCATCAGGCGCTCCTACGAGCAGTACTTC	CASSRIRRSYEQYF
TRBJ2-5	TRBD2	once	TRBV5-4	TGTGCCAGCAGAAAGACGGGGGGGCAAGAGACCCAGTACTTC	CASRKTGGQETQYF
TRBJ1-1	-	-	TRBV18	TGTGCCAGCTCACCCCTGGGAGGGAGAGCTGAAGCTTTCTTT	CASSPLGGRAEAFF
TRBJ1-2	-	-	TRBV6-5	TGTGCCAGCACCACTATTCTAAACTATGGCTACACCTTC	CASTTILNYGYTF
TRBJ1-2	TRBD1	-	TRBV28	TGTGCCAGCAGTTTATGGCAGGGGGCGCGAGTTTCGGATGGCTACACCTTC	CASSLWQGARVSDGYTF
TRBJ2-5	TRBD2	-	TRBV5-4	TGTGCCAGCAGCTTGGCCGGGGGGTACGCCATCCAGGAGACCCAGTACTTC	CASSLAGGYAIQETQYF
TRBJ2-7	-	-	TRBV6-5	TGTGCCAGCAGTTCAATGACAAAGTTGGACTACGAGCAGTACTTC	CASSSMTKLDYEQYF
TRBJ2-3	-	-	TRBV5-1	TGCGCCAGCAGCTTGGGCCGGGATACGCAGTATTTT	CASSLGRDTQYF
TRBJ1-6	TRBD1	-	TRBV15	TGTGCCACCAGCAGAGCCGCGGACAGGGGTAATTCACCCCTCCACTTT	CATSRAADRGNSPLHF
TRBJ2-6	TRBD1	-	TRBV14	TGTGCCAGCAGCCGACAGGGTCTGGTTGGGGCCAACGTCCTGACTTTC	CASSRQGLVGANVLTF
TRBJ2-3	TRBD1	-	TRBV5-1	TGCGCCAGCAGCGGCGCAGGGGGAACAGATACGCAGTATTTT	CASSGAGGTDTQYF
TRBJ2-5	-	-	TRBV6-5	TGTGCCAGTAAGGGGGGGGATCCAGGGGAGACCCAGTACTTC	CASKGGDPGETQYF
TRBJ2-2	TRBD1	-	TRBV5-1	TGCGCCAGCAGCCGGGACAGGGACACCGGGGAGCTGTTTTTT	CASSRDRDTGELFF
TRBJ1-2	TRBD1	-	TRBV28	TGTGCCAGCGCCAGGGGGGCTTATGGCTACACCTTC	CASARGAYGYTF
TRBJ1-5	-	-	TRBV2	TGTGCCAGCAGTGTGGACAGCAGCAATCAGCCCCAGCATTTT	CASSVDSSNQPQHF
TRBJ2-5	TRBD1	once	TRBV30	TGTGCCTGGACGACGGACAGGGGACCTCAGTACTTC	CAWTTDRGPQYF
TRBJ2-3	-	-	TRBV19	TGTGCCAGTAGTTATCCAGGGCTGACAGATACGCAGTATTTT	CASSYPGLTDTQYF
TRBJ1-6	-	-	TRBV18	TGTGCCAGCTCACCAACAGGTGGGGAATCACCCCTCCACTTT	CASSPTGGESPLHF
TRBJ1-1	-	-	TRBV28	TGTGCCACCATATCAGATAACAGGGAAGCTTTCTTT	CATISDNREAFF
TRBJ2-1	TRBD1	-	TRBV10-2	TGCGCCAGCAACACATGGACAGGGGGGTCCTACAATGAGCAGTTCTTC	CASNTWTGGSYNEQFF
TRBJ2-3	-	-	TRBV15	TGTGCCACCAGCAGGAGAAGGCACTACGATACAGATACGCAGTATTTT	CATSRRRHYDTDTQYF
TRBJ1-2	-	-	TRBV11-2	TGTGCCAGCAGCTTACCTACAGGCCTGGGCTACACCTTC	CASSLPTGLGYTF
TRBJ1-3	-	-	TRBV7-2	TGTGCCAGCAGCTCGCAACCGGGGTCTGGAAACACCATATATTTT	CASSSQPGSGNTIYF